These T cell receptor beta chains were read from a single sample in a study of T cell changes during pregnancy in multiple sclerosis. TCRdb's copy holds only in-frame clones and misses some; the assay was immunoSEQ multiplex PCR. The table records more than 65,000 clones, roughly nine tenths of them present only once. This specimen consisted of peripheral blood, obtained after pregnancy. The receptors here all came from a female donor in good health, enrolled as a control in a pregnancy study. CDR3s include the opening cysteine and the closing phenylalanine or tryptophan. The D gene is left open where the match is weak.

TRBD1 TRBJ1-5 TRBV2 CASTRTGVLGNQPQHF TGTGCCAGCACCCGGACAGGGGTGTTAGGCAATCAGCCCCAGCATTTT
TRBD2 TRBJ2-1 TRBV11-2 CASSLGPTSGGPLYNEQFF TGTGCCAGCAGCTTAGGCCCGACTAGCGGGGGCCCTCTTTACAATGAGCAGTTCTTC
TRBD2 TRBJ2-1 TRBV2 CASSEARLAGPYNEQFF TGTGCCAGCAGTGAAGCGCGACTAGCGGGGCCCTACAATGAGCAGTTCTTC
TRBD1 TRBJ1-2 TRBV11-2 CASRPIVKGAGDGYTF TGTGCCAGCAGACCCATCGTAAAGGGGGCGGGTGATGGCTACACCTTC
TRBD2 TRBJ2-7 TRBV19 CASSIDPTSGRAGEQYF TGTGCCAGTAGTATAGATCCAACTAGCGGGAGGGCTGGGGAGCAGTACTTC
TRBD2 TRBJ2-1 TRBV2 CASTPSGGHNEQFF TGTGCCAGCACACCTAGCGGGGGCCACAATGAGCAGTTCTTC
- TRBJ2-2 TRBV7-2 CASSNPGLALNTGELFF TGTGCCAGCAGCAACCCGGGGCTAGCGCTGAACACCGGGGAGCTGTTTTTT
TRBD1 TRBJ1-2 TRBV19 CASSTPGQGPANYGYTF TGTGCCAGTAGTACCCCGGGACAGGGGCCAGCTAACTATGGCTACACCTTC
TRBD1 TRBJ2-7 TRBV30 CAWSLTGGWEQYF TGTGCCTGGAGTCTGACAGGGGGCTGGGAGCAGTACTTC
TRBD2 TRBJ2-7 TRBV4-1 CASSQDSGLAGGQYEQYF TGCGCCAGCAGCCAAGATAGTGGGCTAGCGGGGGGGCAGTACGAGCAGTACTTC
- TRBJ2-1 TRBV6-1 CASSANNQGYEQFF TGTGCCAGCAGTGCAAACAACCAGGGGTATGAGCAGTTCTTC
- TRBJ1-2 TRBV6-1 CASSGVGHRGYTF TGTGCCAGCAGTGGGGTGGGACACCGGGGCTACACCTTC
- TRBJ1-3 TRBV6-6 CASNPQGPGNTIYF TGTGCCAGCAATCCGCAGGGCCCTGGAAACACCATATATTTT
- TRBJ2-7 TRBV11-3 CASSQTRQDSAYEQYF TGTGCCAGCAGCCAAACCCGCCAGGATTCGGCCTACGAGCAGTACTTC
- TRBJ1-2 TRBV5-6 CASSPMGGPAYGYTF TGTGCCAGCAGCCCTATGGGGGGGCCCGCTTATGGCTACACCTTC
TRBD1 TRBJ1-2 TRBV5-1 CASSLRTGANSNYGYTF TGCGCCAGCAGCTTACGGACAGGGGCTAACTCTAACTATGGCTACACCTTC
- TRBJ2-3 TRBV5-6 CASSRSETSTDTQYF TGTGCCAGCAGCCGTTCGGAGACTAGCACAGATACGCAGTATTTT
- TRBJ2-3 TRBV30 CAWGLKGDTQYF TGTGCCTGGGGACTCAAGGGCGATACGCAGTATTTT
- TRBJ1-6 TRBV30 CAWRQGLYNSPLHF TGTGCCTGGCGCCAGGGCCTCTATAATTCACCCCTCCACTTT
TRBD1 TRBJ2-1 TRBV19 CASSIWTGGDEQFF TGTGCCAGTAGTATTTGGACAGGGGGGGATGAGCAGTTCTTC
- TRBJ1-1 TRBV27 CASSWAPLTEAFF TGTGCCAGCAGCTGGGCCCCGCTCACTGAAGCTTTCTTT
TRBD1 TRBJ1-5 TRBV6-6 CASSRDRAINQPQHF TGTGCCAGCAGCAGAGACAGGGCGATCAATCAGCCCCAGCATTTT